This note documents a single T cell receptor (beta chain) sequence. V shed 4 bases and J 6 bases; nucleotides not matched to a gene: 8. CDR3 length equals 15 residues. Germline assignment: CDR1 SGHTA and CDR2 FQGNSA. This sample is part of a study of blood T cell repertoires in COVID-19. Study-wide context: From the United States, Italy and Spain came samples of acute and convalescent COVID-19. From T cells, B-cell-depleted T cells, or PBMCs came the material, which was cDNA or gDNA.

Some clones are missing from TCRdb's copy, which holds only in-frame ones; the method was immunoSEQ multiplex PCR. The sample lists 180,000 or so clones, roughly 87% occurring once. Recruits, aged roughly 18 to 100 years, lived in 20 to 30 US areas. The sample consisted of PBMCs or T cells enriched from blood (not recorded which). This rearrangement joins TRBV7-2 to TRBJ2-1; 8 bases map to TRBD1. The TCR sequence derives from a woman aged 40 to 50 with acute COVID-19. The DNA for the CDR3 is TGTGCCAGCAGCTCAAGAAGACAGGGGCCCAATGAGCAGTTCTTC. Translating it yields CASSSRRQGPNEQFF.